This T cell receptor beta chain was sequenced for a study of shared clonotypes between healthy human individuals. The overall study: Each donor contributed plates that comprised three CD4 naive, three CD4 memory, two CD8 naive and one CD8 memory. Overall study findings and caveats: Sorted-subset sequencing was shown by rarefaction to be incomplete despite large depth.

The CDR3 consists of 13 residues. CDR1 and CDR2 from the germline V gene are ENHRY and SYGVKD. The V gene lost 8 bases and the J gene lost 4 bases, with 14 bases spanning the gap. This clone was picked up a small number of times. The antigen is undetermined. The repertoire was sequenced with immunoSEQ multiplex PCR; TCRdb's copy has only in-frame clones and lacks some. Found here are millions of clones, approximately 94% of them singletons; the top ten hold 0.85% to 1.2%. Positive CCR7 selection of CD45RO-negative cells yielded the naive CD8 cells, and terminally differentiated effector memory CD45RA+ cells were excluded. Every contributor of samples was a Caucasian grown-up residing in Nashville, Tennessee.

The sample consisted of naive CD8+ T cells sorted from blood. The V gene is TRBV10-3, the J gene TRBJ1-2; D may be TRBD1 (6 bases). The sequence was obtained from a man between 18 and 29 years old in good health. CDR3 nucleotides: TGTGCCATCGGATCGGACAGTCCCTATGGCTACACCTTC. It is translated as CAIGSDSPYGYTF.